This T cell receptor (beta chain) came from a study of spatial heterogeneity in lung cancer. This clonotype was picked up many times. As for time point: blood at routine non-recurrence follow-up after resection. TCRdb passed the 5' RACE reads through MiXCR, listing each CDR3 protein once. The profile shows approximately 30,000 distinct CDR3 sequences, more than 9% of them singletons. The length of the CDR3 is 17 residues. The V segment lost 5 bases and the J segment 1 base; nucleotides outside the gene matches: 5. CDR1 MDHEN and CDR2 SYDVKM come from the germline V gene. The chain links TRBV28 to TRBJ2-3, with 14 positions matching TRBD2. The source is a female donor with early-stage non-small cell lung cancer. This specimen was PBMCs, taken at follow-up. This CDR3 is CASSQGTSGSRTDTQYF. The DNA of the CDR3 is TGTGCCAGCAGTCAAGGGACTAGCGGGAGCCGCACAGATACGCAGTATTTT.